Presented here are 26 T cell receptor beta chains from one specimen sequenced in a study of cytomegalovirus exposure and HLA in healthy donors. The PCR employed 60 Vbeta primers together with 13 Jbeta primers. Clones were sequenced by immunoSEQ multiplex PCR, and TCRdb holds only the in-frame ones, with some missing. Among 100,000 to 150,000 clones listed, roughly four fifths were seen once. The sequenced sample consisted of PBMCs. The receptor set was obtained from a middle-aged woman in good health and CMV-seropositive.

The rearrangement joins TRBV7-9 to TRBJ1-1; 7 bases agree with TRBD1. Germline V gene lookup returns CDR1 SEHNR and CDR2 FQNEAQ (reference sequence). V lost 3 bases, J lost 13 bases, and 14 bases stayed unmatched. The CDR3 loop spans 14 amino acids. CDR3 in DNA: TGTGCCAGCAGCTTGATTGACAGGGCGGGAGGGGATTTCTTT. The encoded protein is CASSLIDRAGGDFF.

This clone was seen only once. V is TRBV5-1 and J is TRBJ2-7; perhaps TRBD1 as D (5 bases). CDR3 length: 14 amino acids. Germline CDR1 is SGHRS and CDR2 is YFSETQ. V lost 0 bases to trimming and J lost 5 bases, with 12 bases between them. Written as DNA, the CDR3 is TGCGCCAGCAGCTTGGCCAGGGTTTTTCACGAGCAGTACTTC. Translation: CASSLARVFHEQYF.

The chain links TRBV6-5 to TRBJ1-2; a possible D gene is TRBD1 (5 bases). The CDR3 sequence is 14 residues long. The V end was cut by 1 base, the J end by 1 base, with 7 bases between. In germline, CDR1 is MNHEY, CDR2 SVGAGI. CDR3 loop: CASSYLTDNYGYTF. DNA for the CDR3: TGTGCCAGCAGTTACTTGACAGATAACTATGGCTACACCTTC.

This clone has a single count. The chain joins TRBV4-3 to TRBJ2-3; 11 nucleotides agree with TRBD2. Germline V gene sequence: CDR1 LGHNA, CDR2 YSLEER. Trimming removed 4 bases from V and 4 bases from J; junction bases left unmatched: 4. The CDR3 is 15 residues long. The CDR3 DNA reads as TGCGCCAGCAGCCCATTAGCGGGAGGGGCAGATACGCAGTATTTT. Translating it yields CASSPLAGGADTQYF.

The CDR3 is CASSLSINYEQYF. The CDR3 DNA is TGTGCCAGCAGTTTATCGATAAACTACGAGCAGTACTTC. The chain uses TRBV27 and TRBJ2-5; D is uncertain. The last part of the DNA fits TRBJ2-7 better; the J call may be wrong. This CDR3 has 13 residues. From germline, CDR1 is MNHEY and CDR2 SMNVEV (reference sequence).

This sequence joins TRBV30 and TRBJ2-5; TRBD2 matches at 9 bases. Per germline, CDR1 GTSNPN and CDR2 SVGIG (reference sequence). Germline trimming cut 0 bases from V and 0 bases from J; bases unmatched to any gene: 8. This CDR3 spans 17 amino acids. This CDR3 reads CAWSVRLAGLYQETQYF. The CDR3 nucleotides are TGTGCCTGGAGTGTAAGGCTAGCGGGACTGTACCAAGAGACCCAGTACTTC.

This chain uses TRBV5-6 with TRBJ2-1, with TRBD1 matching over 8 bases. Germline V CDR1 and CDR2: SGHDT, YYEEEE. Trimming at V came to 1 base and at J to 11 bases, leaving 5 bases not matched to a gene. The CDR3 has 13 amino acids. The CDR3 DNA reads as TGTGCCAGCAGCTTGCCGGGACAGGAGAAGCAGTTCTTC. This translates into CASSLPGQEKQFF.

This clone was counted a few times. This rearrangement joins TRBV2 to TRBJ2-7; 7 positions agree with TRBD2. Germline lookup yields CDR1 SNHLY and CDR2 FYNNEI. The CDR3 is 16 residues long. V lost 4 bases to trimming and J lost 0 bases; unmatched junction nucleotides: 9. CDR3 sequence: CASSAMLTSYSYEQYF. Here the CDR3 DNA reads TGTGCCAGCAGTGCTATGTTGACTAGCTACTCCTACGAGCAGTACTTC.

This rearrangement joins TRBV10-2 to TRBJ2-7, with TRBD1 matching 9 bases. This CDR3 is built from 13 residues. Germline CDR1 WSHSY, CDR2 SAAADI. J gave up 6 bases and V 7 bases, and 7 bases lay outside the gene matches. The CDR3 sequence is CASKKTGGAEQYF. Here the CDR3 DNA reads TGCGCCAGCAAGAAGACAGGGGGAGCCGAGCAGTACTTC.

J is TRBJ1-1 and V is TRBV11-2; 7 positions match TRBD1. The CDR3 is made up of 13 amino acids. Germline V CDR1 and CDR2: SGHAT, FQNNGV. The junction had 3 bases not matched to a gene; V was cut back by 1 base and J by 7 bases. The CDR3 DNA follows: TGTGCCAGCAGCTTAGGGGGGGACAGTGAAGCTTTCTTT. Its protein is CASSLGGDSEAFF.

The chain couples TRBV25-1 to TRBJ2-7; D might be TRBD1 (5 bases). The CDR3 is 12 residues long. V was trimmed by 6 bases and J by 2 bases, leaving 8 bases between them. Germline CDR1 MGHDK, CDR2 SYGVNS. The CDR3 here is CASRDSPYEQYF. The CDR3 DNA is TGTGCCAGCAGAGACAGTCCCTACGAGCAGTACTTC.

There are a few counts of this clone. The chain employs TRBV7-8 and TRBJ2-2, with 15 bases matching TRBD2. V lost 4 bases and J lost 3; bases outside the gene matches: 9. In germline, CDR1 is SGHVS, CDR2 FQNEAQ. CDR3 size: 19 residues. CDR3 DNA sequence: TGTGCCAGCAGCTCTGTGGGACTAGCGGGAGGTGGGGACACCGGGGAGCTGTTTTTT. It yields the protein CASSSVGLAGGGDTGELFF.

This chain joins TRBV15 and TRBJ1-5; D is uncertain. The CDR3 contains 17 residues. Between the trimmed V and J ends, which lost 5 bases and 2 bases, there was a span of 19 bases. Germline CDR1 reads LNHNV; CDR2 reads YYDKDF (reference sequence). The CDR3 DNA is TGTGCCACCAGCCTCCCAGAGGGCGAGGTGGGCAATCAGCCCCAGCATTTT. This sequence encodes CATSLPEGEVGNQPQHF.

V and J are TRBV6-1 and TRBJ2-3; TRBD2 aligns across 10 bases. This CDR3 region has 19 residues. V was pared by 1 base and J by 4 bases, with 14 bases of the junction left unmatched. Germline V lookup: CDR1 MNHNS, CDR2 SASEGT. CDR3 nucleotides: TGTGCCAGCAGTGAAGTGGATTTGGGAGCGGGAGGGCCCGCAGATACGCAGTATTTT. Its translation is CASSEVDLGAGGPADTQYF.

With regard to this clone: Other DNA sequences from this sample encode an identical CDR3 as well. This chain links TRBV6-5 with TRBJ1-2; 11 bases are a match to TRBD1. V was pared by 0 bases and J by 4 bases, with 4 bases of the junction left unmatched. Germline V gene lookup returns CDR1 MNHEY and CDR2 SVGAGI. This CDR3 contains 16 residues. CDR3 residues: CASSYSRTGGGYGYTF. Written as DNA, the CDR3 is TGTGCCAGCAGTTACTCGAGGACAGGGGGCGGCTATGGCTACACCTTC.

The rearrangement joins TRBV29-1 to TRBJ1-1; D gene ambiguous. This CDR3 is built from 11 residues. The ends were cut back, 7 bases at V and 2 bases at J, with 8 bases in the middle. Germline-derived CDR1 and CDR2 are SQVTM and ANQGSEA. In nucleotides, the CDR3 is TGCAGCGGGCAGGTTAACACTGAAGCTTTCTTT. The encoded protein is CSGQVNTEAFF.

This sequence joins TRBV28 and TRBJ2-7; 9 bases fit TRBD2. This CDR3 has 18 residues. Germline CDR1 is MDHEN and CDR2 is SYDVKM. V lost 5 bases and J lost 1; bases outside the gene matches: 15. The CDR3 bases are TGTGCCAGCAGTCTCCCGGGGGGTAGCGGGAGTGGTTCCTACGAGCAGTACTTC. The encoded protein is CASSLPGGSGSGSYEQYF.

V and J are TRBV11-2 and TRBJ2-2; D unclear. Germline V gene data show CDR1 as SGHAT and CDR2 as FQNNGV. This CDR3 contains 14 residues. V lost 7 bases and J lost 0, with 9 bases in between. CDR3 in amino acids: CASTLGTNTGELFF. For the CDR3, the DNA is TGTGCCAGCACCCTAGGTACGAACACCGGGGAGCTGTTTTTT.

The V and J genes are TRBV9 and TRBJ2-3; D call uncertain. CDR1 SGDLS and CDR2 YYNGEE come from the germline V gene. V shed 0 bases and J shed 10 bases, with 15 bases lying between them. This CDR3 has 14 amino acids. The CDR3 sequence is CASSVEPRRSSQYF. The CDR3 region has the DNA TGTGCCAGCAGCGTAGAACCCCGCAGGTCGTCGCAGTATTTT. The entire variable domain, with the rest obtained from reference TRBV9 and TRBJ2-3, is as follows: DSGVTQTPKHLITATGQRVTLRCSPRSGDLSVYWYQQSLDQGLQFLIQYYNGEERAKGNILERFSAQQFPDLHSELNLSSLELGDSALYFCASSVEPRRSSQYFGPGTRLTVL.

The chain combines TRBV11-3 with TRBJ2-5, with TRBD2 matching 13 bases. The CDR3 loop spans 15 amino acids. V shed 1 base and J 10 bases; nucleotides not matched to a gene: 6. Per the germline V gene, CDR1 is SGHNT and CDR2 is YENEEA. The CDR3 sequence is CASSLGTSGRGVQYF. The DNA for the CDR3 is TGTGCCAGCAGCTTAGGGACTAGCGGGAGAGGGGTCCAGTACTTC.

This clone was observed once. This rearrangement joins TRBV28 to TRBJ2-7; no reliable D call. The V gene lost 3 bases and the J gene lost 7 bases, with 16 bases spanning the gap. In germline, CDR1 is MDHEN, CDR2 SYDVKM. The CDR3 extends over 14 amino acids. The CDR3 region has the DNA TGTGCCAGCAGTTTTACTACAAAAACCGGGGAGCAGTACTTC. This encodes CASSFTTKTGEQYF.

The chain uses TRBV29-1 and TRBJ2-7; maybe TRBD2 (7 bases). CDR1 and CDR2 from the germline V gene are SQVTM and ANQGSEA. The CDR3 is made up of 14 amino acids. V lost 1 base, J lost 4 bases, and 14 bases lay in between. This CDR3 reads CSVEGEGTKYEQYF. The DNA of the CDR3 is TGCAGCGTTGAAGGGGAGGGGACAAAGTACGAGCAGTACTTC.

The gene calls are TRBV19 and TRBJ2-2, with TRBD1 as a possible D gene (6 bases). With 7 bases removed from V and 1 base from J, the gap between germline ends came to 10 bases. The CDR3 contains 14 residues. Looked up from germline, CDR1 is LNHDA and CDR2 is SQIVND (reference sequence). The CDR3 is CASIRTENTGELFF. CDR3 sequence (DNA): TGTGCCAGTATCAGGACAGAGAACACCGGGGAGCTGTTTTTT.

The rearrangement joins TRBV15 to TRBJ2-1; D is perhaps TRBD2 (6 bases). There are 16 residues in the CDR3. Germline V gene lookup returns CDR1 LNHNV and CDR2 YYDKDF (reference sequence). Trimming took off 3 bases at V and 0 bases at J, with 12 bases between the two ends. CDR3 bases: TGTGCCACCAGCAGCCCTCGGGGGACCTCCTACAATGAGCAGTTCTTC. It specifies CATSSPRGTSYNEQFF.

CDR3 region: CASRTGGSYEQYF. The CDR3 nucleotides read TGTGCCAGTAGGACAGGGGGTTCCTACGAGCAGTACTTC. The chain employs TRBV19 and TRBJ2-7, with TRBD1 identical over 9 bases. Germline CDR1 is LNHDA and CDR2 is SQIVND (reference sequence). J lost 1 base, V lost 6 bases, and 1 base had no gene match. The CDR3 sequence is 13 residues long. The variable domain in full, completed from reference TRBV19 and TRBJ2-7, reads DGGITQSPKYLFRKEGQNVTLSCEQNLNHDAMYWYRQDPGQGLRLIYYSQIVNDFQKGDIAEGYSVSREKKESFPLTVTSAQKNPTAFYLCASRTGGSYEQYFGPGTRLTVT.

V is TRBV28 and J is TRBJ2-1, with D possibly TRBD2 on 6 matching bases. This CDR3 region has 19 residues. V dropped 6 bases and J dropped 0 bases, with 24 bases sitting between them. Germline V lookup: CDR1 MDHEN, CDR2 SYDVKM. The CDR3: CASSRRLGADLSSYNEQFF. CDR3 sequence (DNA): TGTGCCAGCAGCCGAAGACTAGGGGCCGACCTGAGCTCCTACAATGAGCAGTTCTTC.